This T cell receptor (beta chain) appears in the sequencing data of a study of technical replicates of blood from four donors (dated 2017 in TCRdb). The germline V gene encodes CDR1 KGHSH and CDR2 LQKENI. The CDR3 holds 14 amino acids from the cysteine to the phenylalanine. CDR3 DNA only is kept here, 42 bases in frame from base 1. Between the V and J ends, shortened by 3 bases and 3 bases respectively, the junction contains 11 bases. Details on this clone: It has no known antigen specificity. No base qualities exist here, and no much larger clone lies one base off it.

The library was produced with the immunoSEQ multiplex PCR assay. Imported from immuneACCESS, the table was reduced by TCRdb to in-frame sequences with V and J called. These copies leave out some clones; in studies compared against another copy, an unresolved V gene accounts for under half, and the cause of the remainder is not known. The sample table contains about 100,000 clones; only one count was recorded for about 95% of them. The ten largest clones add up to roughly 0.2% of the sample. Here the chain combines TRBV18 and TRBJ1-2; the D segment could be TRBD1, given 6 matching bases. This clonotype originated in a human donor in good health. The sequenced sample consisted of T cells isolated from PBMCs. The nucleotide sequence reads as follows: TGTGCCAGCTCACCGGGGGGGGCGGACTATGGCTACACCTTC. This translates into CASSPGGADYGYTF. Beyond the CDR3, the reference TRBV18 and TRBJ1-2 genes provide the residues; the full variable domain reads: NAGVMQNPRHLVRRRGQEARLRCSPMKGHSHVYWYRQLPEEGLKFMVYLQKENIIDESGMPKERFSAEFPKEGPSILRIQQVVRGDSAAYFCASSPGGADYGYTFGSGTRLTVV.